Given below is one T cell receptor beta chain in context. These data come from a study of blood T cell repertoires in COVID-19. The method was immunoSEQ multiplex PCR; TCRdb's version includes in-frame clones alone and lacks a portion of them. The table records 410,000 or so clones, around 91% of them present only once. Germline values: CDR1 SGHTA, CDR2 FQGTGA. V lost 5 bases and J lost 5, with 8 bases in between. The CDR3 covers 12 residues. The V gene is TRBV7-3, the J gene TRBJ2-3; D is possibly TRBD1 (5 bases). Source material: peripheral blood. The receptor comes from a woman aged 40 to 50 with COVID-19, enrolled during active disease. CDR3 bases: TGTGCCAGCAGCCTCCAGGGAGATACGCAGTATTTT. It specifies CASSLQGDTQYF.